These 15 T cell receptor beta chains were sequenced from one sample in a study of blood T cells in healthy people across ages. For the second PCR, which ran for about 7 to 11 cycles, a sample-barcoded 5' primer and a J-beta primer mix were used. TCRdb passed the 5' RACE reads through MiXCR, listing each CDR3 protein once. Altogether around 1.5 million distinct CDR3 sequences are present, approximately 60% being singletons, with the ten largest covering approximately 7%. Material: blood. These receptors originate from a man aged 18 to 30 in good health.

The rearrangement joins TRBV12-3 or TRBV12-4 to TRBJ1-2; 11 nucleotides line up with TRBD1. The CDR3 has 14 amino acids. V lost 5 bases to trimming and J lost 5 bases; unmatched junction nucleotides: 4. The CDR3 DNA follows: TGTGCCAGCAGTGTCGGGACAGGGGGTTATGGCTACACCTTC. It yields the protein CASSVGTGGYGYTF.

This clonotype was detected a few times. V usage is TRBV12-3 or TRBV12-4 and J usage is TRBJ1-6; 7 nucleotides align to TRBD1. V shed 6 bases, J shed 10 bases, and the junction held 6 bases outside the gene matches. The CDR3 is 13 residues long. In DNA, the CDR3 is TGTGCCAGCAGGCGACAGGGCGACTCACCCCTCCACTTT. Translating it yields CASRRQGDSPLHF.

The chain has TRBV9 and TRBJ2-3; the D gene could be TRBD1 or TRBD2 (6 bases each). Germline-derived CDR1 and CDR2 are SGDLS and YYNGEE. V lost 0 bases and J 0 bases, leaving 11 bases between the germline ends. The CDR3 covers 16 residues. CDR3 sequence (DNA): TGTGCCAGCAGCGTAGAGGGGGGTTTTAGCACAGATACGCAGTATTTT. Protein: CASSVEGGFSTDTQYF.

This clonotype was detected only once. The V and J genes are TRBV5-1 and TRBJ2-7, with D maybe TRBD2 (5 bases). Germline V lookup: CDR1 SGHRS, CDR2 YFSETQ. The CDR3 spans 17 residues. V lost 0 bases and J lost 2, with 18 bases in between. Here the CDR3 DNA reads TGCGCCAGCAGCTTGGATCCGGACCCTCCGGGAACCTACGAGCAGTACTTC. Protein: CASSLDPDPPGTYEQYF.

For the CDR3, the DNA is TGTGCCAGCAGCTGTGAGCGGGGAGGGATCCACGAGCAGTACTTC. As protein: CASSCERGGIHEQYF. The chain joins TRBV7-9 to TRBJ2-7; 7 nucleotides line up with TRBD2. In germline, CDR1 is SEHNR, CDR2 FQNEAQ (reference sequence). V lost 4 bases to trimming and J lost 5 bases; unmatched junction nucleotides: 11. This CDR3 is built from 15 residues.

V gene TRBV6-5 combines with J gene TRBJ1-5; D possibly corresponds to TRBD1 (5 bases). Germline assignment: CDR1 MNHEY and CDR2 SVGAGI. Trimming took 5 bases from V and 0 from J, leaving 8 bases between them. The CDR3 length is 14 residues. The CDR3 spells CASSDSYSNQPQHF. Here the CDR3 DNA reads TGTGCCAGCAGTGACAGCTATAGCAATCAGCCCCAGCATTTT.

The rearrangement joins TRBV7-9 to TRBJ1-5; D remains ambiguous. V lost 3 bases and J 7 bases, leaving 7 bases between the germline ends. CDR1 is SEHNR and CDR2 is FQNEAQ in the germline V gene (reference sequence). This CDR3 spans 12 amino acids. CDR3 nucleotide sequence: TGTGCCAGCAGCTTCACGGGACAGCCCCAGCATTTT. Its translation is CASSFTGQPQHF.

This rearrangement joins TRBV7-9 to TRBJ1-2; maybe TRBD1 (5 bases). The CDR3 contains 16 residues. V was cut by 2 bases and J by 5 bases, with 18 bases left in between. CDR1 SEHNR and CDR2 FQNEAQ come from the germline V gene (reference sequence). The CDR3 loop is CASSLTTQGGEYGYTF. As DNA, the CDR3 is TGTGCCAGCAGCTTAACGACGCAGGGAGGGGAATATGGCTACACCTTC.

This clonotype was seen a handful of times. This sequence joins TRBV11-2 and TRBJ2-7; 8 bases are shared with TRBD1. Germline CDR1 and CDR2: SGHAT and FQNNGV. The CDR3 extends over 15 amino acids. J gave up 0 bases and V 5 bases, and 6 bases lay outside the gene matches. The chain's CDR3 is CASSQDRAHSYEQYF. CDR3 DNA: TGTGCCAGCAGCCAGGACAGGGCCCACTCCTACGAGCAGTACTTC.

V is TRBV6-6 and J is TRBJ2-7, with TRBD2 as a possible D gene (6 bases). Germline values: CDR1 MNHNY, CDR2 SVGAGI (reference sequence). This CDR3 spans 12 amino acids. Trimming removed 7 bases from V and 6 bases from J, with 13 bases in between. The DNA for the CDR3 is TGTGCCAGCACCCGATTCGGGGGCGAGCAGTACTTC. Its translation is CASTRFGGEQYF.

The V call is TRBV7-2, the J call TRBJ2-5, with D uncertain. Germline V CDR1 and CDR2: SGHTA, FQGNSA. The CDR3 sequence is 15 residues long. Trimming stripped 4 bases from V and 5 bases from J, with 17 bases between. The DNA for the CDR3 is TGTGCCAGCAGCTCCTCGACGGGCTCGCGGGAGACCCAGTACTTC. Translated, it gives CASSSSTGSRETQYF.

There are a few counts of this clonotype. The rearrangement links TRBV20-1 to TRBJ2-1; 8 bases align to TRBD2. From germline, CDR1 is DFQATT and CDR2 SNEGSKA (reference sequence). This CDR3 is 14 amino acids long. V shed 7 bases and J 6 bases; nucleotides not matched to a gene: 11. CDR3 in DNA: TGCAGTGTCAGGGAACTAGCGGAGCTCAATGAGCAGTTCTTC. Amino acid sequence: CSVRELAELNEQFF.

The CDR3 DNA reads TGTGCCAGTAGTACACCTAGGGGAGGGCAGTTCTTC. It codes for CASSTPRGGQFF. The J gene is TRBJ2-1, the V gene TRBV19; maybe TRBD2 (6 bases). The CDR3 extends over 12 amino acids. Between the trimmed V and J ends, which lost 4 bases and 12 bases, there was a span of 13 bases. CDR1 and CDR2 from the germline V gene are LNHDA and SQIVND (reference sequence).

This clonotype was counted a few times. The V gene is TRBV29-1, the J gene TRBJ2-3, with a possible D match to TRBD2 (5 bases). The V gene lost 3 bases and the J gene lost 3 bases, with 16 bases spanning the gap. This CDR3 has 15 residues. Germline assignment: CDR1 SQVTM and CDR2 ANQGSEA. CDR3 DNA sequence: TGCAGCGTTGAGATAGGGCTAGCAGCGACAGATACGCAGTATTTT. Translating it yields CSVEIGLAATDTQYF.

The chain couples TRBV7-6 to TRBJ1-2; D uncertain. The CDR3 spans 14 residues. Germline lookup yields CDR1 SGHVS and CDR2 FNYEAQ. V shed 0 bases and J shed 3 bases, with 8 bases lying between them. The CDR3 sequence is CASSLAADHYGYTF. CDR3 DNA: TGTGCCAGCAGCTTAGCGGCAGACCACTATGGCTACACCTTC.